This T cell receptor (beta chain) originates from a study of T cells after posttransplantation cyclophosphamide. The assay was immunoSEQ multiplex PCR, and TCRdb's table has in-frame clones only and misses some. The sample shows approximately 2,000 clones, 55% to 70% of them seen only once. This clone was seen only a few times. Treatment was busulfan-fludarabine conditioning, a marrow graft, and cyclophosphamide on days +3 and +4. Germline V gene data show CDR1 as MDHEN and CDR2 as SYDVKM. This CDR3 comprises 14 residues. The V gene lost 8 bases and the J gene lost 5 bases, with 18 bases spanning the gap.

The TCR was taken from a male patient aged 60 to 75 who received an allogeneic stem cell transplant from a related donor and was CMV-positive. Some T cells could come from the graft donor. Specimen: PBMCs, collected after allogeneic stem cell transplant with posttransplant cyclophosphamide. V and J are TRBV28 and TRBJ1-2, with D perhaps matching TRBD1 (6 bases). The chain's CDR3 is CASLSSGQIYGYTF. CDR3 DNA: TGTGCCAGCCTTTCCTCCGGACAGATATATGGCTACACCTTC.